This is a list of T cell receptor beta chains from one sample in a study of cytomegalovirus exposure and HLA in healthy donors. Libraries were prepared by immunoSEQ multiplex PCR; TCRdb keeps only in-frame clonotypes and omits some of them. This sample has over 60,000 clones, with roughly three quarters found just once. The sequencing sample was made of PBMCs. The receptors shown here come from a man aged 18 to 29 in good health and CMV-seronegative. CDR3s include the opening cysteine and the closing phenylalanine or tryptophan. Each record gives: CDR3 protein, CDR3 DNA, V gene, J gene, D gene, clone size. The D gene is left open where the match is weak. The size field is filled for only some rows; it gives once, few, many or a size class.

CDR3: CASSPTSGGAGGELFF; DNA: TGTGCCAGCAGTCCAACCTCTGGGGGGGCGGGCGGGGAGCTGTTTTTT; V: TRBV27; J: TRBJ2-2; D: .; size: .
CDR3: CASSFSRPNYGYTF; DNA: TGCGCCAGCAGCTTTTCCCGTCCCAACTATGGCTACACCTTC; V: TRBV5-1; J: TRBJ1-2; D: .; size: .
CDR3: CASREGGDYIQFF; DNA: TGTGCCAGCAGAGAAGGCGGGGACTACATCCAATTCTTC; V: TRBV7-2; J: TRBJ2-1; D: TRBD2; size: .
CDR3: CASSPRLAGATGELFF; DNA: TGTGCCAGCAGCCCCCGGCTAGCGGGTGCTACCGGGGAGCTGTTTTTT; V: TRBV14; J: TRBJ2-2; D: TRBD2; size: .
CDR3: CASSRGSPDGYTF; DNA: TGTGCCAGCAGCCGAGGGAGCCCGGATGGCTACACCTTC; V: TRBV7-6; J: TRBJ1-2; D: .; size: .
CDR3: CASSKRTGGMNTEAFF; DNA: TGTGCCAGTAGTAAGCGGACAGGGGGCATGAACACTGAAGCTTTCTTT; V: TRBV19; J: TRBJ1-1; D: TRBD1; size: once
CDR3: CASKGGAGELFF; DNA: TGTGCCAGTAAGGGGGGGGCCGGGGAGCTGTTTTTT; V: TRBV19; J: TRBJ2-2; D: .; size: .
CDR3: CASRGRVNSPLHF; DNA: TGTGCCTCCCGTGGCAGGGTAAATTCACCCCTCCACTTT; V: TRBV30; J: TRBJ1-6; D: .; size: .
CDR3: CASSLQPGTFRRGTEAFF; DNA: TGTGCCAGCAGCTTGCAACCTGGGACCTTCCGGAGGGGCACTGAAGCTTTCTTT; V: TRBV5-8; J: TRBJ1-1; D: .; size: .
CDR3: CASSRKPGQGWDTEAFF; DNA: TGCGCCAGCAGCCGAAAACCGGGACAGGGATGGGACACTGAAGCTTTCTTT; V: TRBV5-1; J: TRBJ1-1; D: TRBD1; size: .
CDR3: CASSFPGGSLNTEAFF; DNA: TGTGCCAGCAGCTTCCCCGGAGGCAGCCTGAACACTGAAGCTTTCTTT; V: TRBV5-4; J: TRBJ1-1; D: .; size: .
CDR3: CASSPGDSGANVLTF; DNA: TGCGCCAGCAGCCCCGGGGACTCTGGGGCCAACGTCCTGACTTTC; V: TRBV23-1; J: TRBJ2-6; D: .; size: .
CDR3: CASSSGQGASGNTIYF; DNA: TGTGCCAGCAGCTCGGGACAGGGGGCCTCTGGAAACACCATATATTTT; V: TRBV11-2; J: TRBJ1-3; D: TRBD1; size: .
CDR3: CASSLGGTGHFSGNTIYF; DNA: TGTGCCAGCAGCTTAGGGGGGACAGGGCATTTCTCTGGAAACACCATATATTTT; V: TRBV11-2; J: TRBJ1-3; D: TRBD1; size: .
CDR3: CASSPPLYGGPGETQYF; DNA: TGTGCCAGCTCACCACCTCTATACGGGGGGCCGGGAGAGACCCAGTACTTC; V: TRBV18; J: TRBJ2-5; D: .; size: .
CDR3: CASSYSTGKNIQYF; DNA: TGTGCCAGCAGTTACTCGACAGGGAAAAACATTCAGTACTTC; V: TRBV6-6; J: TRBJ2-4; D: TRBD1; size: .
CDR3: CASSVGGVHGYTF; DNA: TGTGCCAGCAGCGTGGGCGGGGTCCATGGCTACACCTTC; V: TRBV9; J: TRBJ1-2; D: .; size: .
CDR3: CASRDRGAGDTQYF; DNA: TGTGCCAGCAGAGACAGGGGTGCGGGGGATACGCAGTATTTT; V: TRBV6-1; J: TRBJ2-3; D: TRBD1; size: once
CDR3: CASSELGGAPQHF; DNA: TGTGCCAGCAGTGAATTAGGGGGAGCGCCCCAGCATTTT; V: TRBV6-1; J: TRBJ1-5; D: .; size: .
CDR3: CANLPTSGGAQETQYF; DNA: TGTGCCAACCTCCCTACTAGCGGGGGGGCCCAAGAGACCCAGTACTTC; V: TRBV6-4; J: TRBJ2-5; D: TRBD2; size: few
CDR3: CAWRGAPDGYTF; DNA: TGTGCTTGGAGGGGGGCGCCGGATGGCTACACCTTC; V: TRBV30; J: TRBJ1-2; D: .; size: .
CDR3: CASSSPYRGSNMNTEAFF; DNA: TGTGCCAGCAGTAGTCCTTACAGGGGGTCGAACATGAACACTGAAGCTTTCTTT; V: TRBV2; J: TRBJ1-1; D: TRBD1; size: .
CDR3: CASSSGTGLQETQYF; DNA: TGTGCCAGCAGCTCCGGGACAGGCCTACAAGAGACCCAGTACTTC; V: TRBV5-4; J: TRBJ2-5; D: TRBD1; size: .
CDR3: CAISESGTSTGANVLTF; DNA: TGTGCCATCAGTGAGTCTGGGACTTCTACTGGGGCCAACGTCCTGACTTTC; V: TRBV10-3; J: TRBJ2-6; D: .; size: .
CDR3: CAWSSSTPYEQYF; DNA: TGTGCCTGGAGTTCCTCGACACCCTACGAGCAGTACTTC; V: TRBV30; J: TRBJ2-7; D: .; size: .
CDR3: CASSLAKGVEQFF; DNA: TGCGCCAGCAGCTTGGCCAAGGGGGTTGAGCAGTTCTTC; V: TRBV5-1; J: TRBJ2-1; D: .; size: once
CDR3: CASSTDSTTNEKLFF; DNA: TGTGCCAGCAGCACGGACAGCACAACTAATGAAAAACTGTTTTTT; V: TRBV7-6; J: TRBJ1-4; D: .; size: .
CDR3: CASSTVTGGNQPQHF; DNA: TGTGCCAGCAGTACCGTTACAGGGGGCAATCAGCCCCAGCATTTT; V: TRBV6-5; J: TRBJ1-5; D: TRBD1; size: once
CDR3: CASSLARGHGYTF; DNA: TGTGCCAGCAGCTTAGCCAGGGGGCATGGCTACACCTTC; V: TRBV7-9; J: TRBJ1-2; D: TRBD1; size: once
CDR3: CASSDIIPVSGFITDTQYF; DNA: TGTGCCAGCAGCGACATCATTCCGGTTAGCGGGTTTATCACAGATACGCAGTATTTT; V: TRBV2; J: TRBJ2-3; D: TRBD2; size: .
CDR3: CASSQWQGYGELFF; DNA: TGCGCCAGCAGCCAGTGGCAGGGGTACGGGGAGCTGTTTTTT; V: TRBV4-3; J: TRBJ2-2; D: .; size: few
CDR3: CASSQDSTEAFF; DNA: TGCGCCAGCAGCCAAGATAGCACTGAAGCTTTCTTT; V: TRBV4-1; J: TRBJ1-1; D: .; size: .
CDR3: CASSPRQYTDTQYF; DNA: TGTGCCAGCAGCCCCCGACAGTACACAGATACGCAGTATTTT; V: TRBV6-5; J: TRBJ2-3; D: .; size: few
CDR3: CASSPGKAELFF; DNA: TGTGCCAGCAGCCCAGGGAAGGCTGAGCTGTTTTTT; V: TRBV11-3; J: TRBJ2-2; D: .; size: .
CDR3: CASRTISTGAYEQYF; DNA: TGTGCCAGCAGGACTATCTCGACAGGAGCGTACGAGCAGTACTTC; V: TRBV6-1; J: TRBJ2-7; D: .; size: .
CDR3: CATSREGVDQPQHF; DNA: TGTGCCACCAGCAGAGAAGGGGTGGATCAGCCCCAGCATTTT; V: TRBV15; J: TRBJ1-5; D: .; size: .
CDR3: CASSRGQEYEQYF; DNA: TGTGCCAGCAGCCGAGGACAGGAGTACGAGCAGTACTTC; V: TRBV5-4; J: TRBJ2-7; D: TRBD1; size: .
CDR3: CASSDYPGTGGDEQFF; DNA: TGTGCCAGCAGTGACTATCCCGGGACAGGGGGCGATGAGCAGTTCTTC; V: TRBV6-1; J: TRBJ2-1; D: TRBD1; size: .
CDR3: CASSPIMGSWDGYTF; DNA: TGTGCCAGCAGCCCCATTATGGGGAGTTGGGATGGCTACACCTTC; V: TRBV7-9; J: TRBJ1-2; D: .; size: .
CDR3: CASSGSGANVLTF; DNA: TGTGCCAGCAGCGGCTCTGGGGCCAACGTCCTGACTTTC; V: TRBV28; J: TRBJ2-6; D: .; size: .
CDR3: CASSPEGWSYGYTF; DNA: TGTGCCAGCTCACCGGAGGGGTGGAGCTATGGCTACACCTTC; V: TRBV18; J: TRBJ1-2; D: .; size: once
CDR3: CASSWDRTYEQYF; DNA: TGCGCCAGCAGCTGGGACAGGACCTACGAGCAGTACTTC; V: TRBV4-1; J: TRBJ2-7; D: TRBD1; size: .
CDR3: CASSEGRLGVWATDTQYF; DNA: TGTGCCAGCAGCGAGGGAAGGCTCGGAGTTTGGGCAACAGATACGCAGTATTTT; V: TRBV11-2; J: TRBJ2-3; D: .; size: few
CDR3: CASTQESGGNEQFF; DNA: TGCGCCAGCACCCAGGAGTCGGGTGGCAATGAGCAGTTCTTC; V: TRBV4-1; J: TRBJ2-1; D: .; size: once
CDR3: CASSGHRDRAEQYF; DNA: TGTGCCAGTAGTGGGCACCGGGACAGGGCCGAGCAGTACTTC; V: TRBV19; J: TRBJ2-7; D: TRBD1; size: once
CDR3: CASTQGLSTDTQYF; DNA: TGTGCCAGCACCCAGGGACTTAGCACAGATACGCAGTATTTT; V: TRBV5-4; J: TRBJ2-3; D: .; size: .
CDR3: CASSLQGGGSEQFF; DNA: TGTGCCAGCAGCTTACAGGGCGGGGGATCTGAGCAGTTCTTC; V: TRBV7-3; J: TRBJ2-1; D: TRBD2; size: few
CDR3: CASSLYANYGYTF; DNA: TGTGCCAGCAGCTTATATGCTAACTATGGCTACACCTTC; V: TRBV7-9; J: TRBJ1-2; D: .; size: .
CDR3: CASSLEAGDSGNTIYF; DNA: TGTGCCAGCAGCTTAGAGGCAGGGGACTCTGGAAACACCATATATTTT; V: TRBV7-2; J: TRBJ1-3; D: .; size: .
CDR3: CASSLGTGNTGELFF; DNA: TGTGCCAGCAGCTTAGGGACAGGGAACACCGGGGAGCTGTTTTTT; V: TRBV11-3; J: TRBJ2-2; D: TRBD1; size: few
CDR3: CASSFLIRAGQPNYGYTF; DNA: TGCGCCAGCAGCTTTCTTATCCGTGCCGGACAGCCAAACTATGGCTACACCTTC; V: TRBV5-1; J: TRBJ1-2; D: .; size: few
CDR3: CAIRTGGTDTQYF; DNA: TGTGCCATCCGGACAGGGGGCACAGATACGCAGTATTTT; V: TRBV10-3; J: TRBJ2-3; D: TRBD1; size: .